This record concerns one T cell receptor (beta chain) sequence. What it recognizes is unknown. Method: immunoSEQ multiplex PCR; TCRdb's copy keeps in-frame clones and lacks some. The sample carries 100,000 to 150,000 clones, about 89% recorded once. This specimen belongs to a study of T cell responses to AZD1222 COVID-19 vaccine. Whole-study results and caveats: Close to half of all spike-specific TCRs reportedly target regions of the variants that are unmutated. Donors were chiefly white British, with a greater number of females, and clonal diversity was perhaps underestimated. Dominant CD4 TCR responses targeted spike regions 160-218 and 743-854.

There are 16 residues in the CDR3. Germline lookup yields CDR1 DFQATT and CDR2 SNEGSKA (reference sequence). J lost 2 bases, V lost 3 bases, and 6 bases had no gene match. The sequencing used peripheral blood, collected on day 0 of AZD1222 vaccination. The chain employs TRBV20-1 and TRBJ2-5; 13 nucleotides match TRBD2. The clonotype originates from an adult in good health. The chain's CDR3 is CSASWTSGGKQETQYF. The CDR3 DNA is TGCAGTGCTAGTTGGACTAGCGGGGGCAAACAAGAGACCCAGTACTTC.